The 13 T cell receptor beta chains given below trace back to one sample, sequenced in a study of radiation and T cells in renal cell carcinoma. The time point: blood 2 weeks post-SBRT. Treatment reported: 15 Gy SBRT to primary tumor, nephrectomy 4 weeks later. TCRdb's table, derived via immunoSEQ multiplex PCR, lists solely in-frame clones and lacks some. The sample includes 120,000 or so clones, about four fifths of them seen just once. The sequenced sample was blood, obtained from a patient whose treatment included radiotherapy and nephrectomy. These receptors were taken from a man between 45 and 60 years old with renal cell carcinoma.

This chain links TRBV19 with TRBJ1-5; no clear D gene. The CDR3 runs to 14 residues. The V end was cut by 3 bases, the J end by 3 bases, with 9 bases between. Germline V gene sequence: CDR1 LNHDA, CDR2 SQIVND (reference sequence). CDR3 sequence (DNA): TGTGCCAGTAGTATTCGGGAATTCAATCAGCCCCAGCATTTT. This gives the protein CASSIREFNQPQHF.

The chain combines TRBV10-3 with TRBJ1-4, with D hard to call. The CDR3 extends over 13 amino acids. Germline V lookup: CDR1 ENHRY, CDR2 SYGVKD. Trimming cost V 0 bases and J 6 bases, with 5 bases left between them. The CDR3 spells CAISESTDEKLFF. The CDR3 DNA sequence: TGTGCCATCAGTGAGTCGACGGATGAAAAACTGTTTTTT.

The rearrangement joins TRBV28 to TRBJ1-2; 7 nucleotides align to TRBD1. The length of the CDR3 is 14 residues. The ends lost 6 bases at V and 7 bases at J; junction bases unmatched: 11. CDR1 MDHEN and CDR2 SYDVKM come from the germline V gene. The CDR3 nucleotides are TGTGCCAGCAGCCATCTCAGACAGGGTGGTGGCTACACCTTC. This translates into CASSHLRQGGGYTF.

The CDR3 protein is CATSREGYQETQYF. CDR3 nucleotides: TGTGCCACCAGCAGAGAAGGATACCAAGAGACCCAGTACTTC. V is TRBV15 and J is TRBJ2-5, with D uncertain. From germline, CDR1 is LNHNV and CDR2 YYDKDF (reference sequence). The V gene lost 0 bases and the J gene lost 0 bases, with 5 bases spanning the gap. The CDR3 consists of 14 residues.

The chain employs TRBV10-2 and TRBJ2-1; D unclear. The V gene's germline CDR1 is WSHSY and CDR2 SAAADI. This CDR3 region has 12 residues. The ends were cut back, 8 bases at V and 5 bases at J, with 10 bases in the middle. As DNA, the CDR3 is TGCGCCAGCCAACCACAGAACAATGAGCAGTTCTTC. It yields the protein CASQPQNNEQFF.

The chain employs TRBV6-5 and TRBJ2-2, with TRBD2 as a possible D gene (5 bases). Germline V gives CDR1 MNHEY, CDR2 SVGAGI. V was pared by 0 bases and J by 7 bases, with 6 bases between. The CDR3 runs 13 residues. The CDR3 region is CASSYSTIGELFF. CDR3 in DNA: TGTGCCAGCAGTTACTCGACTATCGGGGAGCTGTTTTTT.

The V gene is TRBV7-2, the J gene TRBJ2-1, with D perhaps given as TRBD1 or TRBD2 (6 bases each). Germline V lookup: CDR1 SGHTA, CDR2 FQGNSA. CDR3 length: 16 residues. Trimming left V 1 base short and J 7 bases short, with 17 bases between. CDR3 coding DNA: TGTGCCAGCAGCTTAGTTGGAGGGGGTTCATGGAATGAGCAGTTCTTC. It yields the protein CASSLVGGGSWNEQFF.

The rearrangement joins TRBV4-3 to TRBJ1-4, with D maybe TRBD1 (6 bases). Germline-derived CDR1 and CDR2 are LGHNA and YSLEER. Trimming stripped 0 bases from V and 6 bases from J, with 14 bases between. The CDR3 extends over 16 amino acids. The CDR3 sequence is CASSQDRGTRDEKLFF. The CDR3, as DNA: TGCGCCAGCAGCCAAGATAGGGGGACGAGGGATGAAAAACTGTTTTTT.

The V and J genes are TRBV28 and TRBJ1-5, with D possibly matching TRBD1 (6 bases). The CDR3 contains 15 residues. Germline CDR1 MDHEN, CDR2 SYDVKM. V was pared by 3 bases and J by 6 bases, with 15 bases between. The CDR3 is CASSFPRGGGQPQHF. The CDR3 nucleotides are TGTGCCAGCAGTTTCCCCAGGGGCGGGGGTCAGCCCCAGCATTTT.

This chain uses TRBV5-1 with TRBJ2-6, with 8 bases matching TRBD1. This CDR3 is 16 amino acids long. V lost 5 bases and J lost 0; bases outside the gene matches: 4. The germline V gene has CDR1 SGHRS and CDR2 YFSETQ. CDR3 sequence: CASRAGGASGANVLTF. The CDR3 nucleotides read TGCGCCAGCAGGGCAGGGGGCGCCTCTGGGGCCAACGTCCTGACTTTC. Using reference TRBV5-1 and TRBJ2-6 for the parts outside the CDR3, the full variable domain is KAGVTQTPRYLIKTRGQQVTLSCSPISGHRSVSWYQQTPGQGLQFLFEYFSETQRNKGNFPGRFSGRQFSNSRSEMNVSTLELGDSALYLCASRAGGASGANVLTFGAGSRLTVL.

The chain employs TRBV6-1 and TRBJ2-3; possible D gene TRBD2, 6 bases. CDR3 length: 14 amino acids. Per germline, CDR1 MNHNS and CDR2 SASEGT. Deletions cut 11 bases from V and 1 base from J, with 16 bases between. CDR3 sequence reads: CAGGTNWGTDTQYF. As DNA, the CDR3 is TGTGCCGGGGGGACGAATTGGGGCACAGATACGCAGTATTTT.

The rearrangement joins TRBV27 to TRBJ2-3; 8 positions match TRBD2. This CDR3 has 17 residues. CDR1 is MNHEY and CDR2 is SMNVEV in the germline V gene (reference sequence). V shed 3 bases and J 5 bases; nucleotides not matched to a gene: 13. The CDR3 protein is CASSFRSGSVGVDTQYF. CDR3 DNA sequence: TGTGCCAGCAGTTTCCGAAGCGGGAGTGTAGGAGTAGATACGCAGTATTTT.

This rearrangement joins TRBV5-1 to TRBJ2-5; D may be TRBD1 (5 bases). V lost 4 bases to trimming and J lost 5 bases, with 12 bases between them. The CDR3 length is 13 residues. Germline V gene sequence: CDR1 SGHRS, CDR2 YFSETQ. For the CDR3, the DNA is TGCGCCAGCAGCACCGACAGATTTGAGACCCAGTACTTC. Translation gives CASSTDRFETQYF.